The 24 T cell receptor beta chains in this list originate from one sample, sequenced in a study of cytomegalovirus exposure and HLA in healthy donors. It was with 60 Vbeta and 13 Jbeta primers that the PCR ran. Repertoires were generated with immunoSEQ multiplex PCR, while TCRdb's copy carries only in-frame clones and drops some. The repertoire holds 50,000 to 75,000 clones, with 75% to 85% as singletons. Sequencing was done on a sample of PBMCs. The receptors shown here come from a human donor in good health.

The chain carries TRBV6-5 and TRBJ2-1, with D possibly matching TRBD1 (6 bases). Trimming took off 3 bases at V and 10 bases at J, with 16 bases between the two ends. The CDR3 covers 14 residues. Germline V gene sequence: CDR1 MNHEY, CDR2 SVGAGI. The CDR3 is CASSYGLRGSEQFF. The DNA for the CDR3 is TGTGCCAGCAGTTATGGTCTCAGGGGCTCCGAGCAGTTCTTC.

This chain uses TRBV6-1 with TRBJ1-5; weak D call: TRBD1 (5 bases). There are 16 residues in the CDR3. Per the germline V gene, CDR1 is MNHNS and CDR2 is SASEGT. V lost 4 bases to trimming and J lost 6 bases, with 19 bases between them. The DNA for the CDR3 is TGTGCCAGCAGTGGCTTCGGTGGTATTAGGGGTCAGCCCCAGCATTTT. It encodes CASSGFGGIRGQPQHF.

The chain is built from TRBV11-2 and TRBJ2-7; TRBD1 aligns across 9 bases. CDR1 is SGHAT and CDR2 is FQNNGV in the germline V gene. The CDR3 has 16 residues. V lost 2 bases to trimming and J lost 5 bases; unmatched junction nucleotides: 10. The CDR3 protein is CASSLSTPDRGNEQYF. CDR3 DNA: TGTGCCAGCAGCTTATCGACCCCGGACAGGGGAAACGAGCAGTACTTC. Complete variable domain (other parts from reference TRBV11-2 and TRBJ2-7): EAGVAQSPRYKIIEKRQSVAFWCNPISGHATLYWYQQILGQGPKLLIQFQNNGVVDDSQLPKDRFSAERLKGVDSTLKIQPAKLEDSAVYLCASSLSTPDRGNEQYFGPGTRLTVT.

The genes are TRBV5-4 and TRBJ2-2, with 10 bases aligning to TRBD2. Germline trimming cut 4 bases from V and 2 bases from J; bases unmatched to any gene: 8. The V gene's germline CDR1 is SGHNT and CDR2 YYREEE (reference sequence). CDR3 length equals 17 residues. For the CDR3, the DNA is TGTGCCAGCAGCGGTGGACTAGCGGCTTTTAACACCGGGGAGCTGTTTTTT. It specifies CASSGGLAAFNTGELFF.

This clone was counted a few times. The gene calls are TRBV2 and TRBJ1-6; D unresolved. Germline V CDR1 and CDR2: SNHLY, FYNNEI. The CDR3 sequence is 15 residues long. The V end was cut by 0 bases, the J end by 7 bases, with 10 bases between. The CDR3 sequence is CASSEATAQNSPLHF. The CDR3 DNA sequence: TGTGCCAGCAGTGAAGCTACAGCACAAAATTCACCCCTCCACTTT.

This sequence joins TRBV5-5 and TRBJ2-2; 8 bases align to TRBD1. CDR3 length equals 15 residues. The germline CDR1 and CDR2 sequences are SGHKS and YYEKEE (reference sequence). Trimming took 4 bases from V and 3 from J; bases not matched to a gene: 5. CDR3 bases: TGTGCCAGCAGCCCAACGGGACAGGACACCGGGGAGCTGTTTTTT. As protein: CASSPTGQDTGELFF.

The chain joins TRBV7-8 to TRBJ2-1; possible D gene TRBD2, 6 bases. CDR1 SGHVS and CDR2 FQNEAQ come from the germline V gene. The CDR3 consists of 16 residues. V lost 0 bases to trimming and J lost 6 bases, with 15 bases between them. The CDR3 DNA reads as TGTGCCAGCAGCTTAGCGGTAATAGGGACTTCCAATGAGCAGTTCTTC. Translating it yields CASSLAVIGTSNEQFF.

The chain couples TRBV7-9 to TRBJ2-1; 10 bases are a match to TRBD2. Germline CDR1 SEHNR, CDR2 FQNEAQ (reference sequence). This CDR3 is 14 amino acids long. The J segment lost 5 bases and the V segment lost 7 bases, leaving 5 bases of the junction unmatched. Here the CDR3 reads CASIIAGGNNEQFF. CDR3 DNA: TGTGCCAGCATCATAGCGGGAGGAAACAATGAGCAGTTCTTC.

The chain combines TRBV7-2 with TRBJ2-7, with TRBD1 identical over 7 bases. CDR1 and CDR2 (germline): SGHTA, FQGNSA. The junction had 12 bases not matched to a gene; V was cut back by 5 bases and J by 5 bases. This CDR3 has 15 residues. CDR3 sequence (DNA): TGTGCCAGCAGCCTCCAAGAGACAGGGCTAAACGAGCAGTACTTC. Translation gives CASSLQETGLNEQYF.

The CDR3 DNA is TGTGCCAGCAGTGTCGGGAGGAACACCATATATTTT. It specifies CASSVGRNTIYF. The chain employs TRBV2 and TRBJ1-3; D unresolved. The CDR3 contains 12 residues. Looked up from germline, CDR1 is SNHLY and CDR2 is FYNNEI. V lost 4 bases and J 7 bases, leaving 8 bases between the germline ends.

This chain links TRBV5-6 with TRBJ1-5; the match to TRBD1 covers 8 bases. This CDR3 comprises 15 residues. V lost 2 bases, J lost 5 bases, and 6 bases stayed unmatched. Germline CDR1 reads SGHDT; CDR2 reads YYEEEE. The CDR3 DNA follows: TGTGCCAGCAGCTTCGGACAGGGTCCCGATCAGCCCCAGCATTTT. This codes for CASSFGQGPDQPQHF.

The chain joins TRBV7-8 to TRBJ1-1, with 7 bases identical to TRBD1. Trimming took 4 bases from V and 7 from J; bases not matched to a gene: 15. The germline V gene has CDR1 SGHVS and CDR2 FQNEAQ. The CDR3 length is 16 residues. The CDR3 loop reads CASSSPGDRPWGEAFF. The CDR3 nucleotides are TGTGCCAGCAGCTCACCCGGGGACAGACCCTGGGGTGAAGCTTTCTTT.

J is TRBJ2-7 and V is TRBV18, with TRBD2 as a possible D gene (6 bases). The CDR3 has 14 amino acids. Germline CDR1 and CDR2: KGHSH and LQKENI. Trimming shortened V by 0 bases and J by 3 bases, and 9 bases separated the two germline ends. DNA of the CDR3: TGTGCCAGCTCACCACCGGGACTTTTCTACGAGCAGTACTTC. It yields the protein CASSPPGLFYEQYF.

This clone was seen once. The chain employs TRBV4-3 and TRBJ2-1; 8 bases align to TRBD2. After removal of 5 bases from V and 8 bases from J, the junction contained 17 bases not matched to a gene. Germline values: CDR1 LGHNA, CDR2 YSLEER. The CDR3 covers 17 residues. The CDR3 here is CASSFQDAAGGYYEQFF. The CDR3 coding sequence is TGCGCCAGCAGCTTCCAAGATGCGGCGGGAGGCTATTATGAGCAGTTCTTC.

CDR3 residues: CASSFQGGYGYTF. As DNA, the CDR3 is TGTGCCAGCAGCTTTCAAGGGGGTTATGGCTACACCTTC. The chain carries TRBV11-2 and TRBJ1-2; D is perhaps TRBD1 (6 bases). Germline lookup yields CDR1 SGHAT and CDR2 FQNNGV. The CDR3 is made up of 13 amino acids. Trimming took 3 bases from V and 5 from J, leaving 10 bases between them.

The V and J genes are TRBV11-2 and TRBJ2-7; the D gene is possibly TRBD1 (6 bases). Germline V gives CDR1 SGHAT, CDR2 FQNNGV. Trimming shortened V by 3 bases and J by 4 bases, and 16 bases separated the two germline ends. The CDR3 is 15 amino acids. CDR3 loop: CASSFGPRGKYEQYF. In nucleotides, the CDR3 is TGTGCCAGCAGCTTCGGACCAAGGGGGAAGTACGAGCAGTACTTC.

As regards this clone: No DNA is shown, since the ends of the CDR3 on it are uncertain; the CDR3 is the one TCRdb lists. The chain recombines TRBV30 with TRBJ1-2; the table gives TRBD1 as D, unverified against the DNA. Germline values: CDR1 GTSNPN, CDR2 SVGIG (reference sequence). The CDR3 region is 15 residues in length, termini included. The CDR3 sequence: CAWSPSVAGLYGYTF.

In its sample, this clone was seen a few times. The genes are TRBV4-2 and TRBJ2-1; no definite D call. CDR3 length equals 14 residues. V shed 2 bases and J shed 6 bases, with 11 bases lying between them. CDR1 and CDR2 (germline): LGHNA, YNFKEQ. CDR3 coding DNA: TGTGCCAGCAGCCAATTGGAGAGAGCCAATGAGCAGTTCTTC. Translated: CASSQLERANEQFF.

This rearrangement joins TRBV4-3 to TRBJ2-2; TRBD1 matches 9 bases. This CDR3 spans 14 amino acids. The V gene end was trimmed by 6 bases and the J gene end by 6 bases; junction bases not matched to a gene: 5. Per germline, CDR1 LGHNA and CDR2 YSLEER. CDR3 sequence (DNA): TGCGCCAGCAGGCATGGACAGGGGTCCGGGGAGCTGTTTTTT. This codes for CASRHGQGSGELFF.

V usage is TRBV5-6 and J usage is TRBJ1-2; D is uncertain. The CDR3 loop spans 14 amino acids. V lost 0 bases and J lost 8, with 14 bases in between. Germline CDR1 is SGHDT and CDR2 is YYEEEE. CDR3 nucleotide sequence: TGTGCCAGCAGCTTGGAGCCAGGCCTGACGGGCTACACCTTC. Translated, it gives CASSLEPGLTGYTF.

The chain has TRBV6-1 and TRBJ2-7, with 9 positions matching TRBD1. The CDR3 is made up of 16 amino acids. Looked up from germline, CDR1 is MNHNS and CDR2 is SASEGT. Trimming cost V 2 bases and J 2 bases; bases outside gene matches: 7. The CDR3, as DNA: TGTGCCAGCAGTGAATTGTTTGGGACAGGGCCCTACGAGCAGTACTTC. The encoded protein is CASSELFGTGPYEQYF.

The chain links TRBV4-1 to TRBJ2-1; 12 nucleotides match TRBD2. The CDR3 is 20 amino acids. The J segment lost 4 bases and the V segment lost 2 bases, leaving 15 bases of the junction unmatched. The V gene's germline CDR1 is MGHRA and CDR2 YSYEKL. The CDR3 loop reads CASSQLLAGGRTLLYNEQFF. CDR3 bases: TGCGCCAGCAGCCAATTACTAGCGGGGGGTCGAACCTTACTATACAATGAGCAGTTCTTC.

The chain is built from TRBV10-1 and TRBJ1-1, with D possibly TRBD1 on 6 matching bases. The length of the CDR3 is 18 residues. Germline V gene data show CDR1 as WNHNN and CDR2 as SYGVQD (reference sequence). Trimming took 6 bases from V and 0 from J, leaving 23 bases between them. In nucleotides, the CDR3 is TGCGCCAGCAGAGCGGGACACCGCTTAAGCCTTCTGAACACTGAAGCTTTCTTT. Protein sequence: CASRAGHRLSLLNTEAFF.

This clone was counted only a few times. The chain has TRBV19 and TRBJ2-1, with TRBD2 matching over 8 bases. V lost 3 bases, J lost 5 bases, and 6 bases stayed unmatched. CDR1 and CDR2 from the germline V gene are LNHDA and SQIVND (reference sequence). The CDR3 spans 15 residues. DNA of the CDR3: TGTGCCAGTAGTATGGCGGGGGGCGTGAACAATGAGCAGTTCTTC. Its protein is CASSMAGGVNNEQFF.